These T cell receptor beta chains were read from a single sample in a study of T cell responses to AZD1222 COVID-19 vaccine. Here immunoSEQ multiplex PCR was the method, and the copy in TCRdb shows in-frame clones only, minus some. The sample lists tens of thousands of clones; 90% to 95% were seen once. Sequenced material: peripheral blood, taken on day 0 of AZD1222 vaccination. These TCRs come from an adult in good health. Both conserved end residues are part of each CDR3. A D gene is named only where the DNA matches it firmly. A clone size is listed for some rows: how often the clone was seen (once, few, many), or a class if it is expanded.

V: TRBV4-3; J: TRBJ2-7; D: -; size: -; DNA: TGCGCCAGCAGCCAAGATTTTACAGGGTCTTCCTACGAGCAGTACTTC; CDR3: CASSQDFTGSSYEQYF
V: TRBV4-3; J: TRBJ1-2; D: -; size: once; DNA: TGCGCCAGCAGCCAAGAGCGGAACTATGGCTACACCTTC; CDR3: CASSQERNYGYTF
V: TRBV11-3; J: TRBJ2-5; D: -; size: -; DNA: TGTGCCAGCAGCTCCCCATACCAAGAGACCCAGTACTTC; CDR3: CASSSPYQETQYF
V: TRBV6-4; J: TRBJ2-6; D: -; size: once; DNA: TGTGCCAGCAGTGACCGAACCTCTGGGGCCAACGTCCTGACTTTC; CDR3: CASSDRTSGANVLTF
V: TRBV7-2; J: TRBJ2-5; D: -; size: -; DNA: TGTGCCAGCAGCCCCCAGTCCGGAGAAGAGACCCAGTACTTC; CDR3: CASSPQSGEETQYF
V: TRBV4-1; J: TRBJ2-1; D: TRBD2; size: -; DNA: TGCGCCAGCAGCCAAGTTGGTAGCGGGAGGGGCGAGCAGTTCTTC; CDR3: CASSQVGSGRGEQFF
V: TRBV7-2; J: TRBJ2-5; D: -; size: -; DNA: TGTGCCAGCAGCACTCAAGGACAGATCCAAGAGACCCAGTACTTC; CDR3: CASSTQGQIQETQYF
V: TRBV6-5; J: TRBJ2-7; D: -; size: -; DNA: TGTGCCAGCGGGGGGCCCCCGTTCGACTACGAGCAGTACTTC; CDR3: CASGGPPFDYEQYF
V: TRBV24-1; J: TRBJ2-1; D: TRBD2; size: few; DNA: TGTGCCACCAGTGACCCCGGGACTAGCGTTCAGGATTACAATGAGCAGTTCTTC; CDR3: CATSDPGTSVQDYNEQFF
V: TRBV9; J: TRBJ1-5; D: -; size: -; DNA: TGTGCCAGCAGCGAGGGGAGTTGGAATCAGCCCCAGCATTTT; CDR3: CASSEGSWNQPQHF
V: TRBV29-1; J: TRBJ2-7; D: -; size: once; DNA: TGCAGCGTTGGCGGCGGGGCAGGGTGGTACGAGCAGTACTTC; CDR3: CSVGGGAGWYEQYF
V: TRBV5-1; J: TRBJ2-5; D: -; size: -; DNA: TGCGCCAGCAGTCCTACAGGGTCCGGGGAGACCCAGTACTTC; CDR3: CASSPTGSGETQYF
V: TRBV7-8; J: TRBJ2-5; D: -; size: -; DNA: TGTGCCAGCAGCTTACAAGAGACCCAGTACTTC; CDR3: CASSLQETQYF
V: TRBV30; J: TRBJ1-1; D: -; size: -; DNA: TGTGCCTGGAGTTTGAACACTGAAGCTTTCTTT; CDR3: CAWSLNTEAFF
V: TRBV28; J: TRBJ1-1; D: TRBD1; size: -; DNA: TGTGCCAGCAGTTCAAACCCTAAGGACAGGGTAGCTTTCTTT; CDR3: CASSSNPKDRVAFF
V: TRBV27; J: TRBJ1-4; D: -; size: -; DNA: TGTGCCAGTCGTCGACATCTAGGTGAAAAACTGTTTTTT; CDR3: CASRRHLGEKLFF
V: TRBV7-8; J: TRBJ1-4; D: -; size: -; DNA: TGTGCCAGCAGCTTGGTTAATGAAAAACTGTTTTTT; CDR3: CASSLVNEKLFF
V: TRBV18; J: TRBJ1-1; D: TRBD1; size: -; DNA: TGTGCCAGCTCACGACAGGGGTCGGCTTTCTTT; CDR3: CASSRQGSAFF
V: TRBV11-3; J: TRBJ2-1; D: -; size: -; DNA: TGTGCCAGCAGCCCCCTGGGCATTTTCTATGAGCAGTTCTTC; CDR3: CASSPLGIFYEQFF
V: TRBV3-1/TRBV3-2; J: TRBJ1-5; D: -; size: -; DNA: TGTGCCCGCGCGGGGGGGGATCAGCCCCAGCATTTT; CDR3: CARAGGDQPQHF